Each of the 20 T cell receptor beta chains below was sequenced from the same sample in a study of tumor-infiltrating lymphocytes in localized non-small cell lung cancer. Generated by immunoSEQ multiplex PCR, the TCRdb table keeps only in-frame clones and is missing some. The sample includes about 7,100 clones, 70% to 80% of them seen just once. The specimen was uninvolved lung tissue not adjacent to the tumor. The receptors originated from a human donor with non-small cell lung cancer.

The chain couples TRBV7-6 to TRBJ2-2; D possibly uses TRBD1 or TRBD2 (5 bases each). Germline assignment: CDR1 SGHVS and CDR2 FNYEAQ. The V and J ends lost 5 bases and 5 bases respectively, with 12 bases between them. This CDR3 spans 14 amino acids. CDR3 in DNA: TGTGCCAGCAGCCTCGGTGGGGGTACCGGGGAGCTGTTTTTT. Translation gives CASSLGGGTGELFF.

J is TRBJ2-5 and V is TRBV14; the D gene is possibly TRBD1 (6 bases). V was clipped by 3 bases and J by 1 base, with 15 bases between them. Germline V gene lookup returns CDR1 SGHDN and CDR2 FVKESK. The CDR3 covers 16 residues. The CDR3, as DNA: TGTGCCAGCAGCCAGTCCAGGGTAGGGGGCCAAGAGACCCAGTACTTC. Translation: CASSQSRVGGQETQYF.

This chain uses TRBV7-2 with TRBJ2-5; D is unclear. CDR3 length: 14 amino acids. CDR1 SGHTA and CDR2 FQGNSA come from the germline V gene. Trimming removed 1 base from V and 3 bases from J, with 9 bases in between. The DNA for the CDR3 is TGTGCCAGCAGCTTAGGGCCACGGAAAGAGACCCAGTACTTC. Amino acids: CASSLGPRKETQYF.

This clone was detected a few times. The chain carries TRBV27 and TRBJ2-1; D perhaps matches TRBD2 (6 bases). V lost 4 bases and J 2 bases, leaving 12 bases between the germline ends. This CDR3 has 15 residues. Germline V gene sequence: CDR1 MNHEY, CDR2 SMNVEV (reference sequence). Here the CDR3 reads CASSSTRGTYNEQFF. The CDR3 DNA sequence: TGTGCCAGCAGTTCAACCCGGGGGACCTACAATGAGCAGTTCTTC.

The chain couples TRBV30 to TRBJ2-1; 10 nucleotides align to TRBD2. The germline V gene has CDR1 GTSNPN and CDR2 SVGIG (reference sequence). The CDR3 contains 16 residues. Unmatched junction bases numbered 9, after V lost 3 bases and J lost 4 bases. Here the CDR3 reads CAWSDRTSGRYNEQFF. As DNA, the CDR3 is TGTGCCTGGAGCGACCGGACTAGCGGACGTTACAATGAGCAGTTCTTC.

The chain links TRBV4-3 to TRBJ1-4, with D maybe TRBD1 (6 bases). The CDR3 loop spans 14 amino acids. V was clipped by 4 bases and J by 3 bases, with 9 bases between them. Looked up from germline, CDR1 is LGHNA and CDR2 is YSLEER. The CDR3 region has the DNA TGCGCCAGCAGCCCCGGGACACCTAATGAAAAACTGTTTTTT. Amino acids: CASSPGTPNEKLFF.

The genes are TRBV6-5 and TRBJ2-7, with 7 nucleotides matching TRBD1. V trimming: 6 bases; J trimming: 3 bases; junction bases outside the gene matches: 8. This CDR3 spans 14 amino acids. The germline V gene encodes CDR1 MNHEY and CDR2 SVGAGI. The CDR3 here is CASSYETGRYEQYF. The CDR3 DNA sequence: TGTGCCAGCAGCTACGAGACAGGGCGCTACGAGCAGTACTTC.

The chain has TRBV7-8 and TRBJ1-2; 7 positions agree with TRBD1. The CDR3 extends over 16 amino acids. Germline V gene data show CDR1 as SGHVS and CDR2 as FQNEAQ. The J segment lost 0 bases and the V segment lost 0 bases, leaving 4 bases of the junction unmatched. The CDR3 here is CASSLAGQSSNYGYTF. CDR3 sequence (DNA): TGTGCCAGCAGCTTAGCGGGACAGAGTTCTAACTATGGCTACACCTTC.

This clone appeared a few times. The chain employs TRBV6-5 and TRBJ2-1, with D perhaps given as TRBD1 or TRBD2 (6 bases each). Germline assignment: CDR1 MNHEY and CDR2 SVGAGI. This CDR3 has 14 residues. V was trimmed by 0 bases and J by 8 bases, leaving 11 bases between them. CDR3 loop: CASSYSRGGHEQFF. The CDR3 coding sequence is TGTGCCAGCAGTTACTCTCGAGGGGGGCATGAGCAGTTCTTC.

This rearrangement joins TRBV19 to TRBJ2-7; D gene uncertain. The CDR3 contains 11 residues. Germline lookup yields CDR1 LNHDA and CDR2 SQIVND (reference sequence). Trimming removed 1 base from V and 8 bases from J, with 6 bases in between. CDR3 nucleotide sequence: TGTGCCAGTAGTATAGGGGGTAAGCAGTACTTC. Amino acid sequence: CASSIGGKQYF.

The CDR3 reads CASSADVLRGQGFYTF. The CDR3 bases are TGTGCCAGCAGCGCCGACGTCCTGAGGGGACAGGGGTTCTACACCTTC. The chain is built from TRBV9 and TRBJ1-2; 10 bases are a match to TRBD1. CDR1 is SGDLS, CDR2 YYNGEE, per germline. The CDR3 has 16 amino acids. Trimming at V came to 3 bases and at J to 10 bases, leaving 15 bases not matched to a gene.

This clone was recorded a few times. This chain connects TRBV7-2 to TRBJ1-3; D remains unclear. Germline V gene sequence: CDR1 SGHTA, CDR2 FQGNSA. The length of the CDR3 is 16 residues. V was shortened by 0 bases and J by 0 bases, with 9 bases between the two germline ends. CDR3 nucleotide sequence: TGTGCCAGCAGCTTAGCAGGAGCCTTCTCTGGAAACACCATATATTTT. It is translated as CASSLAGAFSGNTIYF.

The chain employs TRBV6-6 and TRBJ2-1, with D possibly being TRBD1 (5 bases). Looked up from germline, CDR1 is MNHNY and CDR2 is SVGAGI (reference sequence). Trimming took 5 bases from V and 11 from J, leaving 10 bases between them. This CDR3 region has 11 residues. This chain's CDR3 is CASSNKGKQFF. CDR3 sequence (DNA): TGTGCCAGCAGTAACAAGGGGAAGCAGTTCTTC.

The chain employs TRBV30 and TRBJ1-3; weak D call: TRBD1 (5 bases). The CDR3 contains 13 residues. Germline CDR1 GTSNPN, CDR2 SVGIG (reference sequence). V lost 2 bases and J 5 bases, leaving 10 bases between the germline ends. CDR3 DNA: TGTGCCTGGAGTCGGGACGCGCGAAACACCATATATTTT. Protein product: CAWSRDARNTIYF. Based on the CDR3 plus reference TRBV30 and TRBJ1-3, the full variable domain is SQTIHQWPATLVQPVGSPLSLECTVEGTSNPNLYWYRQAAGRGLQLLFYSVGIGQISSEVPQNLSASRPQDRQFILSSKKLLLSDSGFYLCAWSRDARNTIYFGEGSWLTVV.

V is TRBV10-1 and J is TRBJ2-7, with a weak D call TRBD2 (5 bases). V lost 5 bases to trimming and J lost 4 bases, with 12 bases between them. Germline lookup yields CDR1 WNHNN and CDR2 SYGVQD (reference sequence). This CDR3 contains 13 residues. CDR3 amino acids: CASSMAGGYEQYF. Written as DNA, the CDR3 is TGCGCCAGCAGTATGGCCGGCGGGTACGAGCAGTACTTC.

The genes are TRBV7-3 and TRBJ2-6; D not certain. The CDR3 loop spans 13 amino acids. CDR1 is SGHTA and CDR2 is FQGTGA in the germline V gene. Trimming left V 5 bases short and J 4 bases short, with 6 bases between. CDR3 bases: TGTGCCAGCAGCCCCCTCGGGGCCAACGTCCTGACTTTC. Translation gives CASSPLGANVLTF.

This clone was recorded a few times. This chain joins TRBV29-1 and TRBJ2-7; D tentatively reads TRBD1 or TRBD2 (5 bases each). The CDR3 length is 12 residues. The germline V gene encodes CDR1 SQVTM and CDR2 ANQGSEA. The V end was cut by 6 bases, the J end by 6 bases, with 15 bases between. In DNA, the CDR3 is TGCAGCGTGCAACAGGACTTATCCGAGCAGTACTTC. Translating it yields CSVQQDLSEQYF.

V usage is TRBV29-1 and J usage is TRBJ1-1; TRBD1 is a possible D gene (5 bases). The CDR3 spans 15 residues. Germline lookup yields CDR1 SQVTM and CDR2 ANQGSEA. The V end lost 4 bases, the J end lost 4 bases, and 19 bases lay between the germline ends. The CDR3 region has the DNA TGCAGCGTTGGGACACCCCGAGGGTTAGGCACTGAAGCTTTCTTT. It encodes CSVGTPRGLGTEAFF.

The chain joins TRBV19 to TRBJ2-1; D call uncertain. V was pared by 3 bases and J by 9 bases, with 12 bases between. In germline, CDR1 is LNHDA, CDR2 SQIVND (reference sequence). The CDR3 contains 13 residues. The CDR3 bases are TGTGCCAGTAGTATTTTGGGGTATGGTGAGCAGTTCTTC. This sequence encodes CASSILGYGEQFF.

The V gene is TRBV4-2, the J gene TRBJ2-1; D unclear. This CDR3 has 14 residues. Germline values: CDR1 LGHNA, CDR2 YNFKEQ. The V end was cut by 0 bases, the J end by 6 bases, with 9 bases between. The chain's CDR3 is CASSQDFASNEQFF. CDR3 in DNA: TGTGCCAGCAGCCAAGATTTTGCCTCCAATGAGCAGTTCTTC.